This T cell receptor beta chain was found in a study of blood T cell repertoires in COVID-19. The wider study: Sites across the United States, Italy and Spain contributed samples from acute and convalescent COVID-19.

While infection was still active, Seattle patients were enrolled and then followed longitudinally. With 0 bases clipped from V and 5 bases from J, the junction kept 9 bases outside the gene matches. Germline CDR1 reads SGHRS; CDR2 reads YFSETQ. The CDR3 is made up of 16 amino acids. Using immunoSEQ multiplex PCR, the repertoire was profiled, and TCRdb retains in-frame clones only, with some absent. This sample yields some 260,000 clones, of which about 87% are seen a single time; roughly 10% belongs to the top ten. The chain uses TRBV5-1 and TRBJ2-5, with 8 bases aligning to TRBD2. This TCR came from a woman aged 70 to 79 with COVID-19, enrolled during active disease. The sequenced sample was peripheral blood. The CDR3 DNA sequence: TGCGCCAGCAGCTTGGCCCGCGCGGGAGGCCGGGAGACCCAGTACTTC. Translating it yields CASSLARAGGRETQYF.